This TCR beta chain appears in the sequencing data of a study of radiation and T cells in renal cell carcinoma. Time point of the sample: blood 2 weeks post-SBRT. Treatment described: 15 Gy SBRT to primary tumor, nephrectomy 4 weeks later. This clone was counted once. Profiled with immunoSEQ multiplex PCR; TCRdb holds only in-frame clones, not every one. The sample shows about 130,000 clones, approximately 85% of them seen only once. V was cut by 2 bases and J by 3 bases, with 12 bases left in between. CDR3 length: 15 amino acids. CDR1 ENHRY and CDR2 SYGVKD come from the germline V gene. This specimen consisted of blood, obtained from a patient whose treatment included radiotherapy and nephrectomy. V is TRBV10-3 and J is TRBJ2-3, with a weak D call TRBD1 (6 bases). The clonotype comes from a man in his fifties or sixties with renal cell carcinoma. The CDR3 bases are TGTGCCATCAGTGAGAGGTTGCAGGGGACAGATACGCAGTATTTT. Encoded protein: CAISERLQGTDTQYF.